This T cell receptor (beta chain) was sequenced during a study of T cell responses to AZD1222 COVID-19 vaccine. General study results and limits: Breadth and depth of Spike-specific TCRs rose after two AZD1222 doses. After the peak T cell response, and only then, were repertoires sampled. Spike was spanned by vaccine-associated CD4 TCRs, with dominance at 160-218 and 743-854. Nearly half of spike-specific TCRs reportedly target variant regions that are unmutated in the B.1.351 and B.1.1.7 variants.

The V end was cut by 9 bases, the J end by 5 bases, with 11 bases between. The CDR3 length is 11 residues. Germline CDR1 MDHEN, CDR2 SYDVKM. On this clone itself: Antigen unknown.

Only in-frame clones appear in the TCRdb table, and some are missing; sequencing was by immunoSEQ multiplex PCR. Of approximately 270,000 clones listed, about 94% are singletons. This sequence originates from an adult who received the AZD1222 COVID-19 vaccine. The sequencing used peripheral blood, collected 28 days after the second AZD1222 dose. The chain has TRBV28 and TRBJ2-7; possibly TRBD2 for D (5 bases). The CDR3: CASEGPHEQYF. DNA of the CDR3: TGTGCCAGTGAGGGTCCCCACGAGCAGTACTTC.